The 18 T cell receptor beta chains presented below share a single source sample, sequenced in a study of graft-versus-host responses after intestinal transplantation. The antigens for these receptors are not known. The assay was immunoSEQ multiplex PCR, and TCRdb's table has in-frame clones only and misses some. The repertoire holds some 83,000 clones, with around 91% as singletons. Sequenced here: unstimulated CD4+ T cells sorted from spleen or lymph node cells, sampled before intestinal transplant. The receptors derive from a human donor who received an intestinal transplant.

For the CDR3, the DNA is TGTGCCAGCAGCCAAAGCGGGGGGGCCTCAGATACGCAGTATTTT. Translating it yields CASSQSGGASDTQYF. The chain links TRBV7-2 to TRBJ2-3, with 10 bases aligning to TRBD2. Germline assignment: CDR1 SGHTA and CDR2 FQGNSA. The ends lost 5 bases at V and 4 bases at J; junction bases unmatched: 6. This CDR3 contains 15 residues.

The chain has TRBV10-3 and TRBJ1-3; D possibly corresponds to TRBD1 (5 bases). Trimming pared 10 bases from V and 4 bases from J, leaving 11 bases between. Germline V gene lookup returns CDR1 ENHRY and CDR2 SYGVKD. CDR3 length: 12 residues. The CDR3 DNA sequence: TGTGCCACCCTCAGGGAAGGAAACACCATATATTTT. The encoded protein is CATLREGNTIYF.

This clone has only a few counts. The V and J genes are TRBV7-7 and TRBJ1-4; D unresolved. The CDR3 length is 17 residues. Trimming left V 3 bases short and J 0 bases short, with 14 bases between. Germline CDR1 is SSHAT and CDR2 is FNYEAQ (reference sequence). The CDR3 reads CASSLYGQPATNEKLFF. Here the CDR3 DNA reads TGTGCCAGCAGCTTGTATGGGCAGCCTGCAACTAATGAAAAACTGTTTTTT. The full variable domain, with the rest looked up from reference TRBV7-7 and TRBJ1-4, is GAGVSQSPRYKVTKRGQDVTLRCDPISSHATLYWYQQALGQGPEFLTYFNYEAQPDKSGLPSDRFSAERPEGSISTLTIQRTEQRDSAMYRCASSLYGQPATNEKLFFGSGTQLSVL.

The V gene is TRBV11-3, the J gene TRBJ2-3; 9 positions agree with TRBD2. Trimming took 1 base from V and 0 from J; bases not matched to a gene: 5. There are 17 residues in the CDR3. CDR1 is SGHNT, CDR2 YENEEA, per germline. Here the CDR3 reads CASSLVAAGGSTDTQYF. The CDR3 bases are TGTGCCAGCAGCTTAGTGGCAGCGGGGGGAAGCACAGATACGCAGTATTTT.

This clone showed up just once. The V and J genes are TRBV7-2 and TRBJ2-3; 8 bases align to TRBD2. V dropped 1 base and J dropped 5; count of bases not matched to a gene: 5. CDR3 length equals 15 residues. CDR1 is SGHTA and CDR2 is FQGNSA in the germline V gene. The CDR3 DNA is TGTGCCAGCAGCTTAGGGACTAGCCGTCGAGATACGCAGTATTTT. This sequence encodes CASSLGTSRRDTQYF.

The chain is built from TRBV6-5 and TRBJ2-2, with D possibly TRBD2 on 6 matching bases. CDR3 size: 15 residues. Germline V lookup: CDR1 MNHEY, CDR2 SVGAGI. The V and J ends lost 7 bases and 1 base respectively, with 13 bases between them. The CDR3 loop is CASKAGFRNTGELFF. The CDR3 DNA reads TGTGCCAGCAAGGCGGGATTTAGGAACACCGGGGAGCTGTTTTTT.

This clone was counted a single time. The chain is built from TRBV4-3 and TRBJ2-2; D call uncertain. The CDR3 is made up of 14 amino acids. With 0 bases removed from V and 7 bases from J, the gap between germline ends came to 9 bases. The germline V gene encodes CDR1 LGHNA and CDR2 YSLEER. DNA of the CDR3: TGCGCCAGCAGCCAAGATCGCAGTTACGGGGAGCTGTTTTTT. Encoded protein: CASSQDRSYGELFF.

The chain uses TRBV29-1 and TRBJ1-1; unclear D gene. The V end was cut by 1 base, the J end by 3 bases, with 6 bases between. This CDR3 has 12 residues. From germline, CDR1 is SQVTM and CDR2 ANQGSEA. The CDR3 loop reads CSVEVSYTEAFF. The CDR3 region has the DNA TGCAGCGTTGAAGTGAGCTACACTGAAGCTTTCTTT.

This chain links TRBV2 with TRBJ1-2; 9 nucleotides agree with TRBD1. The V gene's germline CDR1 is SNHLY and CDR2 FYNNEI. The CDR3 extends over 14 amino acids. V was pared by 6 bases and J by 8 bases, with 10 bases of the junction left unmatched. The CDR3 here is CASRGRQGVEGYTF. The CDR3 DNA reads as TGTGCCAGCAGGGGCCGACAGGGGGTAGAGGGCTACACCTTC. Drawing the rest from reference TRBV2 and TRBJ1-2, the complete variable domain is EPEVTQTPSHQVTQMGQEVILRCVPISNHLYFYWYRQILGQKVEFLVSFYNNEISEKSEIFDDQFSVERPDGSNFTLKIRSTKLEDSAMYFCASRGRQGVEGYTFGSGTRLTVV.

V and J are TRBV18 and TRBJ1-4, with 8 positions matching TRBD1. This CDR3 region has 15 residues. The V and J ends lost 4 bases and 8 bases, in that order; junction bases with no gene match: 9. CDR1 is KGHSH and CDR2 is LQKENI in the germline V gene. CDR3 sequence reads: CASSLNGQGREKLFF. CDR3 DNA: TGTGCCAGCTCACTAAATGGACAGGGTCGGGAAAAACTGTTTTTT.

The chain carries TRBV27 and TRBJ1-1; 10 bases map to TRBD1. The CDR3 covers 15 residues. Germline-derived CDR1 and CDR2 are MNHEY and SMNVEV (reference sequence). The J segment lost 2 bases and the V segment lost 4 bases, leaving 4 bases of the junction unmatched. The CDR3 coding sequence is TGTGCCAGCAGTTGGCGACAGGGGGCAAACACTGAAGCTTTCTTT. Translation gives CASSWRQGANTEAFF.

The chain combines TRBV6-5 with TRBJ1-2; unclear D gene. CDR3 length equals 12 residues. The germline V and J ends were trimmed by 2 bases and 8 bases, with 9 bases remaining between them. The germline CDR1 and CDR2 sequences are MNHEY and SVGAGI. The CDR3 region is CASSYARGGYTF. The CDR3 DNA reads TGTGCCAGCAGTTACGCTCGAGGGGGCTACACCTTC.

The chain is built from TRBV30 and TRBJ1-2, with 8 bases that match TRBD1. Germline CDR1 reads GTSNPN; CDR2 reads SVGIG (reference sequence). This CDR3 region has 13 residues. The V and J ends lost 0 bases and 8 bases, in that order; junction bases with no gene match: 5. The chain's CDR3 is CAWSVQGARGYTF. The CDR3 DNA sequence: TGTGCCTGGAGTGTCCAGGGGGCGCGGGGCTACACCTTC.

This clone occurred a few times. The gene calls are TRBV18 and TRBJ2-1, with D tentatively TRBD1 (5 bases). Germline V gene sequence: CDR1 KGHSH, CDR2 LQKENI. CDR3 size: 17 residues. The V gene lost 3 bases and the J gene lost 0 bases, with 15 bases spanning the gap. The CDR3 is CASSPSAGIISYNEQFF. The DNA for the CDR3 is TGTGCCAGCTCACCCTCGGCAGGGATTATCTCCTACAATGAGCAGTTCTTC.

CDR3: CASSFGGSYEQYF. In DNA form, the CDR3 reads TGTGCCAGCAGCTTCGGGGGGTCCTACGAGCAGTACTTC. The chain couples TRBV7-2 to TRBJ2-7; 7 bases fit TRBD2. The CDR3 extends over 13 amino acids. In germline, CDR1 is SGHTA, CDR2 FQGNSA. After removal of 3 bases from V and 1 base from J, the junction contained 0 bases not matched to a gene.

The J gene is TRBJ1-2, the V gene TRBV7-2, with 7 nucleotides matching TRBD1. The CDR3 runs to 14 residues. Trimming took 3 bases from V and 3 from J; bases not matched to a gene: 4. In germline, CDR1 is SGHTA, CDR2 FQGNSA. CDR3 loop: CASSFGGGDYGYTF. The CDR3, as DNA: TGTGCCAGCAGCTTCGGAGGGGGCGACTATGGCTACACCTTC.

J is TRBJ2-5 and V is TRBV2; 8 nucleotides agree with TRBD2. Looked up from germline, CDR1 is SNHLY and CDR2 is FYNNEI. Trimming removed 9 bases from V and 4 bases from J; junction bases left unmatched: 1. The CDR3 is 11 residues long. The CDR3 bases are TGTGCCAGGGGACTAGTAGAGACCCAGTACTTC. Its translation is CARGLVETQYF.

This clone was seen once. The rearrangement links TRBV7-2 to TRBJ1-2, with D perhaps TRBD1 (5 bases). Germline assignment: CDR1 SGHTA and CDR2 FQGNSA. The CDR3 contains 12 residues. Trimming stripped 4 bases from V and 4 bases from J, with 7 bases between. CDR3 residues: CASSSGLYGYTF. Here the CDR3 DNA reads TGTGCCAGCAGCTCGGGACTCTATGGCTACACCTTC.